This record looks at one TCR beta chain sequence and its context. The data belong to a study of T cell repertoires in cytomegalovirus infection. MiXCR, applied by TCRdb to the reads, yields one record per CDR3 protein. The data hold some 100,000 distinct CDR3 sequences, with 23% observed a single time. Germline CDR1 SGHDN, CDR2 FVKESK. The CDR3 has 11 residues. V lost 3 bases to trimming and J lost 5 bases, with 2 bases between them. The source is a human donor in good health (CMV status not recorded). Some clones in this sample may be carry-over from other donors' samples. The chain links TRBV14 to TRBJ2-1; D is unresolved. The sample taken for sequencing was CD8+ T cells from PBMCs. CDR3 in amino acids: CASSHHNEQFF. CDR3 DNA sequence: TGTGCCAGCAGCCATCACAATGAGCAGTTCTTC.